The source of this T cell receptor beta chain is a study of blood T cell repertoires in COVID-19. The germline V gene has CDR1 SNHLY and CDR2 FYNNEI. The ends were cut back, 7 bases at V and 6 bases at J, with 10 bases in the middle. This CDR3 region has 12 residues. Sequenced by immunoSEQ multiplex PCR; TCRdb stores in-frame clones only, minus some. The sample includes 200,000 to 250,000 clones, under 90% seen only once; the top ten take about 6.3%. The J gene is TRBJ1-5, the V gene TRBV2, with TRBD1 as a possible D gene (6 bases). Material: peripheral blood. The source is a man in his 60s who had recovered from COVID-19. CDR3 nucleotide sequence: TGTGCCAGCACCGCAGGGGTTCAGCCCCAGCATTTT. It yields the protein CASTAGVQPQHF.